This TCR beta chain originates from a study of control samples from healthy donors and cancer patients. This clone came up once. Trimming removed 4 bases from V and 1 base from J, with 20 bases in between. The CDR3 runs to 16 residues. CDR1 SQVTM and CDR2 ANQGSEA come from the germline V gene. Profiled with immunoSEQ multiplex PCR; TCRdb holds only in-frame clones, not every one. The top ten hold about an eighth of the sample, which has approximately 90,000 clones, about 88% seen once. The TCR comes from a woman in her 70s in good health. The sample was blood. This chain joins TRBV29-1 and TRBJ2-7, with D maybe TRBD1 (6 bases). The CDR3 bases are TGCAGCGTTGTGGGCTCGGCAGGGGTCTTTTCCTACGAGCAGTACTTC. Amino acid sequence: CSVVGSAGVFSYEQYF.